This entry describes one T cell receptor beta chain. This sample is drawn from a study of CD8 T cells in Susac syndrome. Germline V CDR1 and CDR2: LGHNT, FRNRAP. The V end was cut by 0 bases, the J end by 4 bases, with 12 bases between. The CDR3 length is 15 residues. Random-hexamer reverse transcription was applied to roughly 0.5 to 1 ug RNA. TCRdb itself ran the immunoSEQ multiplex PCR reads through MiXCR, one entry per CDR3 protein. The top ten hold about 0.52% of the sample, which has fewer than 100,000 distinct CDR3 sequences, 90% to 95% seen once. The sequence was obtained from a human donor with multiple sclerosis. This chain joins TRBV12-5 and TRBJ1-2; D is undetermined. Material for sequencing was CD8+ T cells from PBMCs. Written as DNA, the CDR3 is TGTGCTAGTGGTTTGGTACCGGGGTCCCTCTATGGCTACACCTTC. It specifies CASGLVPGSLYGYTF.